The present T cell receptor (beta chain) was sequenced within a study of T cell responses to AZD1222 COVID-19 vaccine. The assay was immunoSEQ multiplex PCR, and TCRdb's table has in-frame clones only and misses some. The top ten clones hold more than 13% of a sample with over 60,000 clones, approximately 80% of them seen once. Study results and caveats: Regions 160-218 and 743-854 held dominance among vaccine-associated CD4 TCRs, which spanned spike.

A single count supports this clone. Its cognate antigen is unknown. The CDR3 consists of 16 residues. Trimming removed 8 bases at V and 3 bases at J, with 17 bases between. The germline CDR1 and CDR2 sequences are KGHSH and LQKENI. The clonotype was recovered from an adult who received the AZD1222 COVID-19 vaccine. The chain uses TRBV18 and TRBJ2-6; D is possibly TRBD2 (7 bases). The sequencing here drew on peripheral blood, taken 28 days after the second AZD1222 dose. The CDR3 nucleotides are TGTGCCAGCGGACGGGCGGGGGCGCTTGGGGCCAACGTCCTGACTTTC. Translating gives CASGRAGALGANVLTF.